The entry below gives a single T cell receptor (beta chain) sequence along with its context. Its antigen has not been determined. No base-level quality is on record; no much larger clone is a single base apart. Its CDR3 holds 13 amino acids, cysteine through phenylalanine. The CDR3 DNA has 39 bases and is translated from base 1. Taken from the germline V gene, the CDR1 and CDR2 loops are SGHVS and FNYEAQ. V and J are truncated by 3 bases and 4 bases respectively, leaving an intervening sequence of 10 bases. The TCR beta CDR3 regions were amplified from the RNA transcripts. A first-round RT-PCR of the TCR CDR3 used the HTBI primer set with the Qiagen OneStep RT-PCR kit. The libraries were constructed in a second round of multiplex PCR and then size-selected and purified. The libraries were sequenced on an Illumina HiSeq2000 using paired-end 100 bp reads. Processing in the source paper ran as follows. SOAPnuke was used to process the raw data, with reads discarded if the reads contained adapters or uncalled bases, had a mean Phred below 15, or lacked an exact constant-primer or identifier match. COPE v1.2.5 was used to merge high-quality paired reads, and clonotypes were defined as unique nucleotide sequences. MiTCR v1.1 was used to align clonotypes to the IMGT TRBV, TRBD and TRBJ reference segments. Only V-J combinations with frequency above 0.0001, covering approximately 99% of repertoires, were analysed. A TCS score was defined as the ratio of F50 (clonal expansion) to E x V (chaos), with BLOSUM62-based TCRdist applied between CDR3 peptides within each V-J. Welch's t-statistics and random forest reduced roughly 530 V-J features to 13, which were used in a naive Bayes classifier (R e1071). TCRdb reworked the public reads: Q25 trimming with fastp, MiXCR clone assembly, productive beta chains retained. Identical CDR3 protein sequences are pooled into one entry, listed with their most common genes and DNA. What appears here as the V and J calls and clone size reflects TCRdb's work, not the paper's. Recorded for this sample are a few hundred thousand distinct CDR3 sequences; 20% to 25% of them occurred a single time. Roughly 70% of the sample is taken by the ten largest.

The sample comes from a study of T cells in Graves' hyperthyroidism and ophthalmopathy (dated by TCRdb to 2018 to 2020). For context, the study as a whole: Peripheral blood was sampled at the time of initial diagnosis, prior to any treatment. TCR V-J signatures able to tell the groups apart were searched for in a discovery cohort of 95 or so patients, of whom more than 40 had Graves' ophthalmopathy and roughly 58 had stable Graves' hyperthyroidism. Prospective prediction of ophthalmopathy was tested in an independent validation cohort of some 19 hyperthyroidism patients and 17 patients who later progressed to ophthalmopathy. The 85 to 100 discovery patients were divided at random into training and test sets in a 7:3 ratio. Thyroid tissue and blood T-cell repertoires from over 5 Graves' hyperthyroidism patients were also compared in the study. After blood sampling, hyperthyroidism patients were treated with methimazole at a starting dose of 30 mg daily, and ophthalmopathy patients were treated with high-dose intravenous methylprednisolone. According to the paper, TCR Vbeta CDR3 sequencing was carried out on 120 to 150 peripheral blood samples, which came from approximately 41 ophthalmopathy, 75 to 80 hyperthyroidism and approximately 17 progressor patients.

Overall study results and their limits: In validation, progression to ophthalmopathy was predicted by the model with roughly 69% sensitivity and 72% to 85% specificity, a median of around 5.9 months before onset. Most expanded thyroid clonotypes (frequency above 0.001) were also detected in blood, suggesting blood repertoires may reflect thyroid immune responses. In cross-validation, a model built on a 13 V-J signature told ophthalmopathy apart from stable hyperthyroidism with under 90% sensitivity and 81% to 82% specificity, and in testing the same model reached 80%/75%. Sample size was not statistically predetermined, and investigators were not blinded to group allocation.

Stable Graves' hyperthyroidism was defined as no progression to ophthalmopathy during 18 months of follow-up. Hyperthyroidism patients were newly diagnosed, with disease duration under 2 months, and aged 18 to 65 years. Patients with uncontrolled infections, other autoimmune diseases, pregnancy or lactation were excluded. Clinical symptoms, serum thyroxine and TRAb, thyroid ultrasound, and orbital computed tomography formed the basis for the diagnoses. Ficoll-Paque density gradient centrifugation was used to isolate PBMCs from around 10 ml of fresh peripheral blood. Total RNA was extracted using Trizol reagent, and RNA quality was assessed on an Agilent 2100 Bioanalyzer.

This clonotype was sampled from a man aged 50 or older with Graves' hyperthyroidism. Sequencing was done on a sample of blood. The chain employs TRBV7-6 and TRBJ2-7; the D gene is unclear. Here the CDR3 is given as CASSLQPQYEQYF. The DNA sequence is given as TGTGCCAGCAGCTTGCAACCTCAATACGAGCAGTACTTC.